This is a list of T cell receptor beta chains from one sample in a study of blood T cell repertoires in COVID-19. The assay was immunoSEQ multiplex PCR, and TCRdb's table has in-frame clones only and misses some. The sample includes around 150,000 clones, 70% to 90% seen only once; the top ten take roughly 6.2%. Source material: PBMCs or T cells enriched from blood (not recorded which). All receptors derive from a woman aged 40 to 50 who had recovered from COVID-19. CDR3s include the opening cysteine and the closing phenylalanine or tryptophan. The D gene is left open where the match is weak. Part of the rows lack a size; the others show once, few, many or a class for expanded clones.

D: TRBD1
V: TRBV2
J: TRBJ1-6
size: -
DNA: TGTGCCAGCAGTGGGGACAGTGCCCCCCTCCACTTT
CDR3: CASSGDSAPLHF

D: -
V: TRBV9
J: TRBJ2-2
size: -
DNA: TGTGCCAGCGGAGCGGACCTGAACACCGGGGAGCTGTTTTTT
CDR3: CASGADLNTGELFF

D: -
V: TRBV9
J: TRBJ2-5
size: -
DNA: TGTGCCAGCAGCGTAGGGGGCGAACAAGAGACCCAGTACTTC
CDR3: CASSVGGEQETQYF

D: TRBD1
V: TRBV11-2
J: TRBJ2-5
size: -
DNA: TGTGCCAGCAGCGGGACAGGGCGAGAGACCCAGTACTTC
CDR3: CASSGTGRETQYF

D: TRBD1
V: TRBV18
J: TRBJ1-3
size: -
DNA: TGTGCCAGCTCGACTGGACAGGGGATGGGAAACACCATATATTTT
CDR3: CASSTGQGMGNTIYF

D: -
V: TRBV19
J: TRBJ1-1
size: -
DNA: TGTGCCAGTAGTACGGGGATAAACACTGAAGCTTTCTTT
CDR3: CASSTGINTEAFF

D: TRBD2
V: TRBV5-1
J: TRBJ2-3
size: -
DNA: TGCGCCAGCAGCGCGACCGGGACTAGCGGGAGTATTAGTACAGATACGCAGTATTTT
CDR3: CASSATGTSGSISTDTQYF

D: -
V: TRBV3-1/TRBV3-2
J: TRBJ1-2
size: -
DNA: TGTGCCAGCAGCCAAGCCCAGGGATCGCCCTATGGCTACACCTTC
CDR3: CASSQAQGSPYGYTF

D: -
V: TRBV19
J: TRBJ1-1
size: -
DNA: TGTGCCAGTAGTAGAGCAGGGCGCGGGGGGATCAACACTGAAGCTTTCTTT
CDR3: CASSRAGRGGINTEAFF

D: -
V: TRBV30
J: TRBJ1-6
size: -
DNA: TGTGCCTGGAGGAGTCCGGGGTCACCCCTCCACTTT
CDR3: CAWRSPGSPLHF

D: -
V: TRBV12-3/TRBV12-4
J: TRBJ1-2
size: -
DNA: TGTGCCAGCAGTTTAAGCCCCGTCGATGGCTACACCTTC
CDR3: CASSLSPVDGYTF

D: -
V: TRBV4-1
J: TRBJ1-2
size: -
DNA: TGCGCCAGCAGCCGGGTCGGGGGGGACTATGGCTACACCTTC
CDR3: CASSRVGGDYGYTF

D: -
V: TRBV21-1
J: TRBJ2-7
size: -
DNA: TGTGCCAGCAGCATCGAAACAGGGGAATCCTCGAGCGAGCAGTACTTC
CDR3: CASSIETGESSSEQYF

D: -
V: TRBV29-1
J: TRBJ1-1
size: -
DNA: TGCAGCGTTGAACGGGGGGGCGCGAACACTGAAGCTTTCTTT
CDR3: CSVERGGANTEAFF

D: TRBD1
V: TRBV3-1/TRBV3-2
J: TRBJ1-2
size: -
DNA: TGTGCCAGCAGCCAAGATTGGACAGGGTCTTCTGGCTACACCTTC
CDR3: CASSQDWTGSSGYTF

D: -
V: TRBV18
J: TRBJ1-5
size: -
DNA: TGTGCCAGCTCACACGGCGGGGTTGGACCGGTCCCCCAGCATTTT
CDR3: CASSHGGVGPVPQHF

D: TRBD2
V: TRBV6-5
J: TRBJ2-1
size: -
DNA: TGTGCCAGCACGACTAGCGCCGACAATGAGCAGTTCTTC
CDR3: CASTTSADNEQFF

D: -
V: TRBV12-3/TRBV12-4
J: TRBJ1-2
size: -
DNA: TGTGCCAGCAGCCTTCGGGGGGGTTATGGCTACACCTTC
CDR3: CASSLRGGYGYTF

D: -
V: TRBV12-3/TRBV12-4
J: TRBJ2-1
size: -
DNA: TGTGCCAGCATGGGCGGGTCCTACAATGAGCAGTTCTTC
CDR3: CASMGGSYNEQFF

D: TRBD1
V: TRBV14
J: TRBJ2-7
size: -
DNA: TGTGCCAGCAGCCTCGGACAGGGGGGAGAGCAGTACTTC
CDR3: CASSLGQGGEQYF

D: -
V: TRBV11-2
J: TRBJ2-7
size: -
DNA: TGTGCCAGCAGCGGAGGTTGGGGGGAGCACTCCTACGAGCAGTACTTC
CDR3: CASSGGWGEHSYEQYF

D: TRBD1
V: TRBV5-4
J: TRBJ1-1
size: -
DNA: TGTGCCAGCAGACGTACAGGGGGCACTGAAGCTTTCTTT
CDR3: CASRRTGGTEAFF

D: TRBD1
V: TRBV30
J: TRBJ1-6
size: once
DNA: TGTGCCTGGAAGACAGGGAAGGATTCACCCCTCCACTTT
CDR3: CAWKTGKDSPLHF

D: TRBD2
V: TRBV9
J: TRBJ2-2
size: -
DNA: TGTGCCAGCAGCGCGGGGGGGCCGAGCACCGGGGAGCTGTTTTTT
CDR3: CASSAGGPSTGELFF

D: TRBD1
V: TRBV18
J: TRBJ1-2
size: -
DNA: TGTGCCAGCTCACCAGGGACAGGCAACTATGGCTACACCTTC
CDR3: CASSPGTGNYGYTF

D: TRBD2
V: TRBV11-2
J: TRBJ2-1
size: -
DNA: TGTGCCAGCAGCTTACGCGCGGCTAGCGGACCCTACAATGAGCAGTTCTTC
CDR3: CASSLRAASGPYNEQFF

D: TRBD1
V: TRBV5-1
J: TRBJ1-4
size: -
DNA: TGCGCCAGCAGCCTAAACGACAGGGGTGAAAAACTGTTTTTT
CDR3: CASSLNDRGEKLFF

D: TRBD2
V: TRBV15
J: TRBJ2-7
size: -
DNA: TGTGCCACCAGCACAGGTCTAGCGGGATGGCTCGAGCAGTACTTC
CDR3: CATSTGLAGWLEQYF

D: TRBD1
V: TRBV24-1
J: TRBJ2-6
size: -
DNA: TGTGCCACCAGTCCTAACAGGGGTCCATACTCTGGGGCCAACGTCCTGACTTTC
CDR3: CATSPNRGPYSGANVLTF

D: -
V: TRBV30
J: TRBJ1-1
size: -
DNA: TGTGTCGAGCTCTGGGGGGGCACTGAAGCTTTCTTT
CDR3: CVELWGGTEAFF

D: TRBD1
V: TRBV5-1
J: TRBJ1-4
size: -
DNA: TGCGCCAGCAGCCTTTCCGGGACAGCTTATGAAAAACTGTTTTTT
CDR3: CASSLSGTAYEKLFF

D: TRBD1
V: TRBV5-5
J: TRBJ1-4
size: -
DNA: TGTGCCAGCAGCTCGGGACAGGGGGATGAAAAACTGTTTTTT
CDR3: CASSSGQGDEKLFF

D: TRBD1
V: TRBV7-9
J: TRBJ2-1
size: -
DNA: TGTGCCAGCAGCGGCCGGGACAGGACAAACAATGAGCAGTTCTTC
CDR3: CASSGRDRTNNEQFF